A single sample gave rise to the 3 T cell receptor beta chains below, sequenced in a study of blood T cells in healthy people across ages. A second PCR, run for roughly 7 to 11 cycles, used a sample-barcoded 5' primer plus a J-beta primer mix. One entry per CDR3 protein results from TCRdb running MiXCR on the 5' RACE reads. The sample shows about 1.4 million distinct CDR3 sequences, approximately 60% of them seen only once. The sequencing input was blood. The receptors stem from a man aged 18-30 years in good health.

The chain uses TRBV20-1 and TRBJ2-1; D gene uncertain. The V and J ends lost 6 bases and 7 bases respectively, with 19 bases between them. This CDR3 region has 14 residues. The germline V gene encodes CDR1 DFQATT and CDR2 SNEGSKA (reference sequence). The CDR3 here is CSASGPPRPNEQFF. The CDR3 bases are TGCAGTGCATCCGGGCCTCCCCGCCCAAATGAGCAGTTCTTC.

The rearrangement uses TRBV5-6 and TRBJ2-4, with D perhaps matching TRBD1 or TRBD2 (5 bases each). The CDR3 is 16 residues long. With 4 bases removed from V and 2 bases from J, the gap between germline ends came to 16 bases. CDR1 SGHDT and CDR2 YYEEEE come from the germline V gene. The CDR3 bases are TGTGCCAGCAGCCCTGGGGCCGAGGGAACCAAAAACATTCAGTACTTC. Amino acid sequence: CASSPGAEGTKNIQYF.

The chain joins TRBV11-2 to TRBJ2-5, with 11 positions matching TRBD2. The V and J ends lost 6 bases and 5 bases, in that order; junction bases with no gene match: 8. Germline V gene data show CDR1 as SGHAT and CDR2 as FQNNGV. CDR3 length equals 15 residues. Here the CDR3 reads CASRLRGLAAETQYF. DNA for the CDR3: TGTGCCAGCAGGTTACGGGGACTAGCGGCCGAGACCCAGTACTTC.